The next 19 T cell receptor beta chains were all read from a single sample in a study of T cells after posttransplantation cyclophosphamide. Busulfan-fludarabine conditioning, marrow transplant, and cyclophosphamide on days +3 and +4 were administered. The assay was immunoSEQ multiplex PCR, and TCRdb's table has in-frame clones only and misses some. The sample yields some 43,000 clones, around 91% seen once. Sequencing was performed on PBMCs, taken 55 to 70 days after allogeneic stem cell transplant with posttransplant cyclophosphamide. The receptors come from a male patient between 60 and 69 years old who received an allogeneic stem cell transplant from a related donor and was CMV-positive. Part of the T cells may come from the graft donor.

V and J are TRBV6-5 and TRBJ2-5; no reliable D call. The length of the CDR3 is 13 residues. V was clipped by 10 bases and J by 5 bases, with 17 bases between them. In germline, CDR1 is MNHEY, CDR2 SVGAGI. CDR3 DNA sequence: TGTGCCACCAGCAGAGCGCCCTCGGAGACCCAGTACTTC. This codes for CATSRAPSETQYF.

The chain carries TRBV7-9 and TRBJ2-3; maybe TRBD1 (6 bases). With 5 bases removed from V and 2 bases from J, the gap between germline ends came to 14 bases. CDR1 is SEHNR and CDR2 is FQNEAQ in the germline V gene (reference sequence). This CDR3 spans 15 amino acids. CDR3 region: CASSLTGFYTDTQYF. In DNA form, the CDR3 reads TGTGCCAGCAGCCTAACAGGGTTTTACACAGATACGCAGTATTTT.

V usage is TRBV7-2 and J usage is TRBJ1-6; tentative D call: TRBD1 (6 bases). This CDR3 spans 15 amino acids. V lost 5 bases to trimming and J lost 7 bases, with 15 bases between them. In germline, CDR1 is SGHTA, CDR2 FQGNSA. CDR3 sequence (DNA): TGTGCCAGCAGCCTCCGACAGGCCGTAAATTCACCCCTCCACTTT. This encodes CASSLRQAVNSPLHF.

The chain employs TRBV5-4 and TRBJ2-3; weak D call: TRBD2 (6 bases). CDR3 length: 18 amino acids. Germline CDR1 reads SGHNT; CDR2 reads YYREEE (reference sequence). V was clipped by 3 bases and J by 1 base, with 21 bases between them. CDR3 nucleotides: TGTGCCAGCAGCTCCACCGGCTGGAGGGTCGGGGGCACAGATACGCAGTATTTT. Its translation: CASSSTGWRVGGTDTQYF.

The V gene is TRBV7-9, the J gene TRBJ1-5; perhaps TRBD1 as D (6 bases). Trimming removed 5 bases at V and 7 bases at J, with 9 bases between. The CDR3 is made up of 12 amino acids. Germline CDR1 and CDR2: SEHNR and FQNEAQ (reference sequence). CDR3 region: CASSETGQPQHF. The DNA of the CDR3 is TGTGCCAGCAGCGAGACAGGACAGCCCCAGCATTTT. The variable domain in full, completed from reference TRBV7-9 and TRBJ1-5, reads DTGVSQNPRHKITKRGQNVTFRCDPISEHNRLYWYRQTLGQGPEFLTYFQNEAQLEKSRLLSDRFSAERPKGSFSTLEIQRTEQGDSAMYLCASSETGQPQHFGDGTRLSIL.

V usage is TRBV27 and J usage is TRBJ1-2; 8 positions agree with TRBD1. Germline loops: CDR1 MNHEY, CDR2 SMNVEV (reference sequence). The ends lost 2 bases at V and 3 bases at J; junction bases unmatched: 2. This CDR3 has 14 residues. CDR3 amino acids: CASSLNRGDYGYTF. CDR3 nucleotide sequence: TGTGCCAGCAGTTTAAACAGGGGGGACTATGGCTACACCTTC.

This clone was recorded once. This chain uses TRBV5-5 with TRBJ2-3; TRBD2 agrees at 7 bases. CDR3 length equals 15 residues. V shed 1 base and J 8 bases; nucleotides not matched to a gene: 10. CDR1 is SGHKS and CDR2 is YYEKEE in the germline V gene (reference sequence). The CDR3, as DNA: TGTGCCAGCAGCTTGAGATGGGGGGGAGATTCTACGCAGTATTTT. Translating gives CASSLRWGGDSTQYF.

The J gene is TRBJ1-6, the V gene TRBV5-1; 9 bases agree with TRBD1. Germline values: CDR1 SGHRS, CDR2 YFSETQ. The CDR3 spans 17 residues. V shed 7 bases and J 0 bases; nucleotides not matched to a gene: 8. Written as DNA, the CDR3 is TGCGCCAGCCGGGACAGGGACAAGTCCTCCTATAATTCACCCCTCCACTTT. Translation gives CASRDRDKSSYNSPLHF.

The chain uses TRBV5-1 and TRBJ1-4; tentative D call: TRBD1 (6 bases). Trimming removed 0 bases from V and 6 bases from J, with 9 bases in between. The germline V gene encodes CDR1 SGHRS and CDR2 YFSETQ. This CDR3 is built from 14 residues. CDR3 DNA sequence: TGCGCCAGCAGCTTGGACAGGGCCGATGAAAAACTGTTTTTT. Amino acid sequence: CASSLDRADEKLFF.

This CDR3 reads CAISEQGKSNEQFF. Here the CDR3 DNA reads TGTGCCATCAGTGAACAGGGGAAAAGCAATGAGCAGTTCTTC. The rearrangement uses TRBV10-3 and TRBJ2-1; 7 bases agree with TRBD1. V dropped 3 bases and J dropped 6; count of bases not matched to a gene: 5. This CDR3 comprises 14 residues. Germline CDR1 ENHRY, CDR2 SYGVKD.

The V and J genes are TRBV5-6 and TRBJ2-7; the match to TRBD2 covers 7 bases. V dropped 7 bases and J dropped 7; count of bases not matched to a gene: 14. This CDR3 comprises 14 residues. Germline loops: CDR1 SGHDT, CDR2 YYEEEE. The CDR3 protein is CASRPWGGAKEQYF. CDR3 nucleotides: TGTGCCAGCCGCCCGTGGGGGGGTGCCAAGGAGCAGTACTTC.

The chain couples TRBV4-1 to TRBJ1-2; tentative D call: TRBD1 (5 bases). CDR3 length equals 14 residues. Per the germline V gene, CDR1 is MGHRA and CDR2 is YSYEKL. With 0 bases removed from V and 8 bases from J, the gap between germline ends came to 13 bases. The CDR3 loop reads CASSQDPAGQGYTF. CDR3 in DNA: TGCGCCAGCAGCCAAGATCCGGCAGGGCAAGGCTACACCTTC.

This chain uses TRBV21-1 with TRBJ2-5; the table's D call, TRBD1, was not checked against the DNA. TRBV21-1 is a pseudogene. This CDR3 has 16 residues. The CDR3 DNA sequence: TGTGCCAGCAGCGAGGGGGACAGGGGGAAAGAAGAGACCCAGTACTTC. Translating it yields CASSEGDRGKEETQYF.

The chain couples TRBV18 to TRBJ2-5; no clear D. Trimming stripped 3 bases from V and 1 base from J, with 9 bases between. The CDR3 totals 14 residues. Germline V gives CDR1 KGHSH, CDR2 LQKENI. This CDR3 is CASSPAVAQETQYF. DNA for the CDR3: TGTGCCAGCTCACCGGCGGTCGCCCAAGAGACCCAGTACTTC.

This clone was counted a single time. The rearrangement joins TRBV5-4 to TRBJ2-3; 7 positions match TRBD2. V lost 3 bases, J lost 4 bases, and 5 bases stayed unmatched. The CDR3 contains 14 residues. Looked up from germline, CDR1 is SGHNT and CDR2 is YYREEE (reference sequence). CDR3 sequence reads: CASSSRGGSDTQYF. The CDR3 DNA reads as TGTGCCAGCAGCTCCCGCGGGGGTTCAGATACGCAGTATTTT.

DNA of the CDR3: TGTGCCAGCAGGGACAGGGTAAACAATGAGCAGTTCTTC. Translation gives CASRDRVNNEQFF. The chain recombines TRBV6-1 with TRBJ2-1; 8 nucleotides agree with TRBD1. Per the germline V gene, CDR1 is MNHNS and CDR2 is SASEGT. J was trimmed by 5 bases and V by 6 bases; bases with no gene match: 3. The CDR3 spans 13 residues.

The rearrangement uses TRBV5-4 and TRBJ1-2; perhaps TRBD1 as D (5 bases). Looked up from germline, CDR1 is SGHNT and CDR2 is YYREEE (reference sequence). CDR3 length equals 14 residues. The V end was cut by 5 bases, the J end by 3 bases, with 14 bases between. In DNA form, the CDR3 reads TGTGCCAGCAGTGTCAGGGAGGAATACTATGGCTACACCTTC. Translation: CASSVREEYYGYTF.

This clone was recorded only once. The J gene is TRBJ1-2, the V gene TRBV27; no firm D call. Per the germline V gene, CDR1 is MNHEY and CDR2 is SMNVEV (reference sequence). V was clipped by 3 bases and J by 4 bases, with 24 bases between them. The CDR3 runs to 18 residues. The CDR3 region is CASSFSRTLSDGLYGYTF. The CDR3 DNA is TGTGCCAGCAGTTTTTCCCGAACACTTTCGGACGGACTCTATGGCTACACCTTC.

The chain joins TRBV19 to TRBJ2-5; D is perhaps TRBD1 (5 bases). Germline CDR1 is LNHDA and CDR2 is SQIVND (reference sequence). Trimming left V 3 bases short and J 1 base short, with 15 bases between. CDR3 size: 16 residues. This CDR3 is CASSIQGKFFQETQYF. In DNA, the CDR3 is TGTGCCAGTAGTATTCAGGGCAAGTTCTTCCAAGAGACCCAGTACTTC.